One and the same sample provided the 21 T cell receptor beta chains below, sequenced in a study of T cell clones after liver transplantation. TCRdb's copy holds only in-frame clones and misses some; the assay was immunoSEQ multiplex PCR. Of about 76,000 clones in the sample, around four fifths are singletons; the top ten hold about 2.8%. The material sequenced was CD4+ T cells from blood, taken at the 22-month timepoint. These receptors were taken from a human patient who received a liver transplant. The graft donor may have given rise to some T cells.

The rearrangement joins TRBV4-3 to TRBJ1-2; D gene ambiguous. The CDR3 length is 13 residues. The V end was cut by 0 bases, the J end by 4 bases, with 6 bases between. CDR1 and CDR2 from the germline V gene are LGHNA and YSLEER. CDR3 residues: CASSQDHRYGYTF. For the CDR3, the DNA is TGCGCCAGCAGCCAAGATCATCGCTATGGCTACACCTTC.

The V call is TRBV10-3, the J call TRBJ1-4; D might be TRBD1 (5 bases). V lost 0 bases, J lost 1 base, and 9 bases lay in between. The germline V gene encodes CDR1 ENHRY and CDR2 SYGVKD. The CDR3 has 16 amino acids. Here the CDR3 reads CAISESRGRTNEKLFF. The CDR3 region has the DNA TGTGCCATCAGTGAGTCGAGGGGAAGAACTAATGAAAAACTGTTTTTT.

This clone has more than one count but fewer than ten. This chain connects TRBV7-6 to TRBJ1-5; weak D call: TRBD1 (6 bases). This CDR3 comprises 14 residues. From germline, CDR1 is SGHVS and CDR2 FNYEAQ. V dropped 7 bases and J dropped 4 bases, with 14 bases sitting between them. The CDR3 here is CASIRVTGNQPQHF. DNA of the CDR3: TGTGCCAGCATCCGAGTTACAGGGAATCAGCCCCAGCATTTT.

The rearrangement links TRBV6-5 to TRBJ1-3, with TRBD1 matching 7 bases. From germline, CDR1 is MNHEY and CDR2 SVGAGI. Losses at the gene ends were 5 bases for V and 1 base for J; bases not matched to a gene: 5. The length of the CDR3 is 15 residues. The DNA for the CDR3 is TGTGCCAGCAGTACCAGGGGGGTATCTGGAAACACCATATATTTT. This translates into CASSTRGVSGNTIYF.

This rearrangement joins TRBV18 to TRBJ2-7; 8 nucleotides align to TRBD1. This CDR3 is 18 amino acids long. Germline assignment: CDR1 KGHSH and CDR2 LQKENI. V lost 3 bases, J lost 3 bases, and 16 bases stayed unmatched. CDR3: CASSPQLLLRDRNYEQYF. The CDR3 DNA reads TGTGCCAGCTCACCCCAACTTCTCCTCCGGGACAGGAACTACGAGCAGTACTTC.

The rearrangement links TRBV27 to TRBJ1-1; D uncertain. Looked up from germline, CDR1 is MNHEY and CDR2 is SMNVEV (reference sequence). Deletions cut 5 bases from V and 0 bases from J, with 19 bases between. The CDR3 loop spans 17 amino acids. For the CDR3, the DNA is TGTGCCAGCAGTCCGCACAACCCCCGCCACCTGAACACTGAAGCTTTCTTT. It translates to CASSPHNPRHLNTEAFF.

This clone has a single count. DNA of the CDR3: TGTGCCAGCGCCTCCGGGACAGTGGCAGATACGCAGTATTTT. Residues: CASASGTVADTQYF. This chain joins TRBV7-2 and TRBJ2-3; TRBD1 agrees at 7 bases. Losses at the gene ends were 8 bases for V and 4 bases for J; bases not matched to a gene: 9. The CDR3 runs 14 residues. CDR1 is SGHTA and CDR2 is FQGNSA in the germline V gene.

V and J are TRBV19 and TRBJ1-1; D unresolved. The CDR3 covers 14 residues. V was pared by 3 bases and J by 9 bases, with 17 bases between. CDR1 LNHDA and CDR2 SQIVND come from the germline V gene (reference sequence). CDR3 loop: CASSIEQESWQAFF. The CDR3 nucleotides read TGTGCCAGTAGTATCGAGCAGGAGTCCTGGCAAGCTTTCTTT.

The chain combines TRBV5-1 with TRBJ2-3; 10 bases are a match to TRBD2. J gave up 3 bases and V 4 bases, and 5 bases lay outside the gene matches. The CDR3 length is 15 residues. Germline-derived CDR1 and CDR2 are SGHRS and YFSETQ. This CDR3 is CASSVKRGGTDTQYF. In nucleotides, the CDR3 is TGCGCCAGCAGCGTGAAGCGGGGGGGGACAGATACGCAGTATTTT.

The table lists this clone with a count of one. The V gene is TRBV5-1, the J gene TRBJ2-6; D is uncertain. This CDR3 has 14 amino acids. The germline CDR1 and CDR2 sequences are SGHRS and YFSETQ. Deletions cut 6 bases from V and 1 base from J, with 8 bases between. The CDR3 region is CASKIRSGANVLTF. Here the CDR3 DNA reads TGCGCCAGCAAAATTCGATCTGGGGCCAACGTCCTGACTTTC.

CDR3 loop: CASSEIAYGYTF. The CDR3 coding sequence is TGTGCCAGCAGTGAAATTGCTTATGGCTACACCTTC. The chain carries TRBV2 and TRBJ1-2; D gene unclear. Germline CDR1 reads SNHLY; CDR2 reads FYNNEI. Trimming removed 2 bases at V and 5 bases at J, with 6 bases between. There are 12 residues in the CDR3.

This chain connects TRBV7-2 to TRBJ2-1; 8 bases fit TRBD2. The V gene's germline CDR1 is SGHTA and CDR2 FQGNSA. V was clipped by 1 base and J by 5 bases; unmatched bases: 4. The CDR3 contains 15 residues. In DNA, the CDR3 is TGTGCCAGCAGCTTAGGGCGGGAGGCGCACAATGAGCAGTTCTTC. Its protein is CASSLGREAHNEQFF.

The rearrangement links TRBV11-2 to TRBJ2-5; 12 nucleotides match TRBD2. This CDR3 comprises 18 residues. Germline-derived CDR1 and CDR2 are SGHAT and FQNNGV. The J segment lost 0 bases and the V segment lost 4 bases, leaving 9 bases of the junction unmatched. The CDR3 loop reads CASSSKLGTSGYQETQYF. The CDR3 DNA follows: TGTGCCAGCAGCTCCAAACTCGGGACTAGCGGGTACCAAGAGACCCAGTACTTC.

This clone was found once. The rearrangement joins TRBV4-2 to TRBJ1-2, with TRBD1 matching over 7 bases. CDR3 length equals 15 residues. The germline gives CDR1 LGHNA, CDR2 YNFKEQ. Losses at the gene ends were 2 bases for V and 3 bases for J; bases not matched to a gene: 6. The CDR3 sequence: CASSQLQGTDYGYTF. The CDR3 DNA sequence: TGTGCCAGCAGCCAATTACAAGGGACAGACTATGGCTACACCTTC.

V usage is TRBV9 and J usage is TRBJ2-3, with 8 bases identical to TRBD2. The V gene end was trimmed by 0 bases and the J gene end by 1 base; junction bases not matched to a gene: 1. The length of the CDR3 is 15 residues. Germline CDR1 reads SGDLS; CDR2 reads YYNGEE. For the CDR3, the DNA is TGTGCCAGCAGCGTAGGAGCGGGAGGCACAGATACGCAGTATTTT. Amino acids: CASSVGAGGTDTQYF.

V usage is TRBV19 and J usage is TRBJ2-1, with 10 bases identical to TRBD2. Per the germline V gene, CDR1 is LNHDA and CDR2 is SQIVND (reference sequence). V lost 6 bases to trimming and J lost 4 bases; unmatched junction nucleotides: 6. This CDR3 region has 15 residues. The CDR3 protein is CASSPGTSVYNEQFF. CDR3 coding DNA: TGTGCCAGTAGCCCCGGGACTAGCGTTTACAATGAGCAGTTCTTC. The full variable domain, with the rest looked up from reference TRBV19 and TRBJ2-1, is DGGITQSPKYLFRKEGQNVTLSCEQNLNHDAMYWYRQDPGQGLRLIYYSQIVNDFQKGDIAEGYSVSREKKESFPLTVTSAQKNPTAFYLCASSPGTSVYNEQFFGPGTRLTVL.

V gene TRBV30 combines with J gene TRBJ1-5, with TRBD1 as a possible D gene (6 bases). V lost 2 bases, J lost 6 bases, and 11 bases lay in between. The germline V gene encodes CDR1 GTSNPN and CDR2 SVGIG (reference sequence). This CDR3 region has 13 residues. Here the CDR3 DNA reads TGTGCCTGGAGTACACAGGGCCTTCAGCCCCAGCATTTT. Amino acids: CAWSTQGLQPQHF. The entire variable domain, with the rest obtained from reference TRBV30 and TRBJ1-5, is as follows: SQTIHQWPATLVQPVGSPLSLECTVEGTSNPNLYWYRQAAGRGLQLLFYSVGIGQISSEVPQNLSASRPQDRQFILSSKKLLLSDSGFYLCAWSTQGLQPQHFGDGTRLSIL.

J is TRBJ1-1 and V is TRBV10-3; no clear D gene. The CDR3 is 13 residues long. Germline V gene sequence: CDR1 ENHRY, CDR2 SYGVKD. V lost 5 bases and J 2 bases, leaving 9 bases between the germline ends. In DNA form, the CDR3 reads TGTGCCATCAGTAGGAACACAAACACTGAAGCTTTCTTT. Its translation is CAISRNTNTEAFF.

The table lists this clone with a few counts. This rearrangement joins TRBV30 to TRBJ2-4; the D call may be TRBD1 or TRBD2 (5 bases each). Per germline, CDR1 GTSNPN and CDR2 SVGIG (reference sequence). The CDR3 runs 14 residues. Between the trimmed V and J ends, which lost 4 bases and 5 bases, there was a span of 15 bases. CDR3 region: CAWTQGPRENIQYF. CDR3 nucleotides: TGTGCCTGGACTCAGGGACCCCGGGAAAACATTCAGTACTTC.

The V and J genes are TRBV18 and TRBJ2-4; D not resolved. The V and J ends lost 5 bases and 8 bases respectively, with 10 bases between them. CDR1 is KGHSH, CDR2 LQKENI, per germline. This CDR3 has 12 amino acids. CDR3 amino acids: CASSSDRDIQYF. As DNA, the CDR3 is TGTGCCAGCTCATCCGATCGGGACATTCAGTACTTC.

The chain employs TRBV5-6 and TRBJ2-6; the D call may be TRBD1 or TRBD2 (5 bases each). Per the germline V gene, CDR1 is SGHDT and CDR2 is YYEEEE. V was clipped by 1 base and J by 4 bases, with 12 bases between them. The CDR3 totals 16 residues. The CDR3 DNA reads as TGTGCCAGCAGCTTGTATACCGGGACGGGGGCCAACGTCCTGACTTTC. Translating gives CASSLYTGTGANVLTF.